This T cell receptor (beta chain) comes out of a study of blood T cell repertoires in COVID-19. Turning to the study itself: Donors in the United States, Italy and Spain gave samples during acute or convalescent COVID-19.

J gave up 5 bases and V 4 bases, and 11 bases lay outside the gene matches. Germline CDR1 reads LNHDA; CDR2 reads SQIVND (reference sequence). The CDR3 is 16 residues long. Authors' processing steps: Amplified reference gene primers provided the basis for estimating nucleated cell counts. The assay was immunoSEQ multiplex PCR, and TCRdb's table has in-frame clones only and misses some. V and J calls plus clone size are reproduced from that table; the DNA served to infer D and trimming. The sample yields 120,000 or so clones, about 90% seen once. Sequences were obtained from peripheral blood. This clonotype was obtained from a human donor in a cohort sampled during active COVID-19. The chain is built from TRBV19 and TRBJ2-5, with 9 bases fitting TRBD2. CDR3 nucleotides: TGTGCCAGTAGTACCAGTAGCGGGGGCGTCGGTGAGACCCAGTACTTC. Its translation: CASSTSSGGVGETQYF.